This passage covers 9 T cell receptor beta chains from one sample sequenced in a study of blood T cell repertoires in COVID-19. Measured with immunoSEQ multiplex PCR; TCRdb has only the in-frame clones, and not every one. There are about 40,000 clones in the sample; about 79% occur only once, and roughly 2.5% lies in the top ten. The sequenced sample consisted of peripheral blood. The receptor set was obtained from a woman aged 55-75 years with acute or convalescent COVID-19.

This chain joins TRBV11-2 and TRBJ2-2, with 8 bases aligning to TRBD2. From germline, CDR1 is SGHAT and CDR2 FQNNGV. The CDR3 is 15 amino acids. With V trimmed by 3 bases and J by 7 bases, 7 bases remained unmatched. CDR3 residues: CASSLMSGSLGELFF. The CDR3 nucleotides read TGTGCCAGCAGCTTGATGAGCGGGAGCCTCGGGGAGCTGTTTTTT.

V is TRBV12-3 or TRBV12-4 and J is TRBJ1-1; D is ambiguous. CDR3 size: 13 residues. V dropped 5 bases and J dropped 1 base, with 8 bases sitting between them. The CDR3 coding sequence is TGTGCCAGCAGTCTAAACCAGAACACTGAAGCTTTCTTT. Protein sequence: CASSLNQNTEAFF.

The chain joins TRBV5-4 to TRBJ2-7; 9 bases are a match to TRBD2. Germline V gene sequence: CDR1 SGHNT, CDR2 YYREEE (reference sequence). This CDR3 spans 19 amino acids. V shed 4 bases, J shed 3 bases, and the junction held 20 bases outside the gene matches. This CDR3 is CASSRALGMREGQSYEQYF. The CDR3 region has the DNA TGTGCCAGCAGCCGGGCTTTGGGTATGCGGGAGGGCCAAAGCTACGAGCAGTACTTC.

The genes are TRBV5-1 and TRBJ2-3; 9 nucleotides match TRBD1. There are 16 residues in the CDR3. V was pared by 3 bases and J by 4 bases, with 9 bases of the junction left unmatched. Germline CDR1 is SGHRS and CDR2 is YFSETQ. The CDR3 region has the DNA TGCGCCAGCAGCTCGTACAGGGGGCAATTAGCAGATACGCAGTATTTT. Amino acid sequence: CASSSYRGQLADTQYF.

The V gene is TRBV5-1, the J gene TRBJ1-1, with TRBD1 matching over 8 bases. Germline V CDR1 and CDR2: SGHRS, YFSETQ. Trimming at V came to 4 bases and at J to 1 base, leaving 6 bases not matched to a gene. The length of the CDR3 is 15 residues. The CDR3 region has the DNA TGCGCCAGCAGCCTAGACAGGGGCGCGAACACTGAAGCTTTCTTT. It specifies CASSLDRGANTEAFF.

CDR3 in DNA: TGTGCCAGCAGTTACTTCCCCGGGACAGGGAAGGGCTACACCTTC. Its protein is CASSYFPGTGKGYTF. The V gene is TRBV6-5, the J gene TRBJ1-2, with 9 bases aligning to TRBD1. This CDR3 contains 15 residues. The V gene end was trimmed by 1 base and the J gene end by 8 bases; junction bases not matched to a gene: 8. Germline lookup yields CDR1 MNHEY and CDR2 SVGAGI.

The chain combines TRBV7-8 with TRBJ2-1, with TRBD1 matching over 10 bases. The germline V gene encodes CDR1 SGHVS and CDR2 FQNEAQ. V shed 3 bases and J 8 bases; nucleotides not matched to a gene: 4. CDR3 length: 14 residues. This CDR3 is CASSFGQGGYEQFF. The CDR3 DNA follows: TGTGCCAGCAGCTTTGGACAGGGGGGGTATGAGCAGTTCTTC.

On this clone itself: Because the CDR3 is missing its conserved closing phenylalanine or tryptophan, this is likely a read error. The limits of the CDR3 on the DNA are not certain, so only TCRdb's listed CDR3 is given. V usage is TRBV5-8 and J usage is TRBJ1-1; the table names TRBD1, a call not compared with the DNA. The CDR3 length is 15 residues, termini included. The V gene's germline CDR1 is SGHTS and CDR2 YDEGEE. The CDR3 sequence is CASRRGRGQLYLISK.

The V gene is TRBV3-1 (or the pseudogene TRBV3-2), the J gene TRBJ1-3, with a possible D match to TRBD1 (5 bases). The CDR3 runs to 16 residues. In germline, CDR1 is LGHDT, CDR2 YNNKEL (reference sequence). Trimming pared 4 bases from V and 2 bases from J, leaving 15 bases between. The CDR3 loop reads CASSPVHSGPGNTIYF. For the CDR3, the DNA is TGTGCCAGCAGCCCAGTTCACTCAGGGCCTGGAAACACCATATATTTT.